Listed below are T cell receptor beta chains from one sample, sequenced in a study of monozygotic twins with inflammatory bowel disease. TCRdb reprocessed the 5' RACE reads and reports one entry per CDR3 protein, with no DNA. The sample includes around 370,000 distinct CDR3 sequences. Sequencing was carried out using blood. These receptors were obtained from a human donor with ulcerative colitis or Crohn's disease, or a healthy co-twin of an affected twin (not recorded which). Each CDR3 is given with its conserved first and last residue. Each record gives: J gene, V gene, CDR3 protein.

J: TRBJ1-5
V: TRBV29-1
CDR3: CSVSWGSNQPQHF

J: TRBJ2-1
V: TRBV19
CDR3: CASSGGTGQGQFF

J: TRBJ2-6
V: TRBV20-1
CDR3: CSATDRRSGANVLTF

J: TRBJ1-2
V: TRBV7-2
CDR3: CASRQTTNYGYTF

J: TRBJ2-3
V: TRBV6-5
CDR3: CASSYGAGVADTQYF

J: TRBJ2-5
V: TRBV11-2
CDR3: CASRNSMGQETQYF

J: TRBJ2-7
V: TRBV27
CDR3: CASSRPGQVSYEQYF

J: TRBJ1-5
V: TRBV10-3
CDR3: CAISDADQPQHF

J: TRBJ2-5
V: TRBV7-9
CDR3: CASSLLGRRYQETQYF

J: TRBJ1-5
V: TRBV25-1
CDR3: CASSETPGTGGAGNQPQHF

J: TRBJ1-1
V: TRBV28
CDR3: CASKGGTMNTEAFF

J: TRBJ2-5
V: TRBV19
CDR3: CASSIGKQETQYF

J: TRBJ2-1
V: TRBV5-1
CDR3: CASSVGGQGYNEQFF

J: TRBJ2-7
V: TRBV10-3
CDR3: CAISGRDRGYEQYF

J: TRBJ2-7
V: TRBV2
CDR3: CASGPLYEQYF

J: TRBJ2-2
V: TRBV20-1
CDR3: CSAPPRSTGELFF

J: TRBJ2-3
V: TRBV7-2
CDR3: CASRRREWSDTQYF

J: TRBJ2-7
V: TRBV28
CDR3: CASSPHTGGLYEQYF

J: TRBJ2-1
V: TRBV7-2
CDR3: CASSPLEDRVFNEQFF

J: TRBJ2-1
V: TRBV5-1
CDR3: CASTPLYPASSSYNEQFF

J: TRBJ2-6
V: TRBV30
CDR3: CAWIQADAGGISGANVLTF

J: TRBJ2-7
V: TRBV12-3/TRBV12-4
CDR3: CASSSGTGIPREQYF

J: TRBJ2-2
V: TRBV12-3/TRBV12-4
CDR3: CASTLSGASLTGELFF

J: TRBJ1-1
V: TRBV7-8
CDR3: CASSLVAGNTEAFF

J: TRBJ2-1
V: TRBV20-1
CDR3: CSARDPSLAGNEQFF

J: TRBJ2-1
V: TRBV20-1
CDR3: CSAAGQGTVYNEQFF

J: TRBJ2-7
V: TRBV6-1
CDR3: CASSGGLAGGLEQYF

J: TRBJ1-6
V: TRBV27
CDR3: CASRPQTGAEIFSPLHF

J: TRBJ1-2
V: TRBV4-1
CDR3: CASSQPGSFYGYTF

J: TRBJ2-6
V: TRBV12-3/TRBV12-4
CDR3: CASSKYTGFDFSGANVLTF

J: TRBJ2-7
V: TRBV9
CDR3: CASSVEQVGYEQYF

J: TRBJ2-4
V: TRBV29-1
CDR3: CSVGVGLAKNIQYF

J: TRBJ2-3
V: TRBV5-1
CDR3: CASSLVRASTDTQYF

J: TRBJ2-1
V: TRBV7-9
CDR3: CASRLTGGGANEQFF

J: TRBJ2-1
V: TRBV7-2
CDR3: CASSFSGGAKNEQFF

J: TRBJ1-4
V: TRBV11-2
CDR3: CASSLRPTTNEKLFF

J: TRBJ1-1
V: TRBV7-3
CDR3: CASSFDRGATEAFF